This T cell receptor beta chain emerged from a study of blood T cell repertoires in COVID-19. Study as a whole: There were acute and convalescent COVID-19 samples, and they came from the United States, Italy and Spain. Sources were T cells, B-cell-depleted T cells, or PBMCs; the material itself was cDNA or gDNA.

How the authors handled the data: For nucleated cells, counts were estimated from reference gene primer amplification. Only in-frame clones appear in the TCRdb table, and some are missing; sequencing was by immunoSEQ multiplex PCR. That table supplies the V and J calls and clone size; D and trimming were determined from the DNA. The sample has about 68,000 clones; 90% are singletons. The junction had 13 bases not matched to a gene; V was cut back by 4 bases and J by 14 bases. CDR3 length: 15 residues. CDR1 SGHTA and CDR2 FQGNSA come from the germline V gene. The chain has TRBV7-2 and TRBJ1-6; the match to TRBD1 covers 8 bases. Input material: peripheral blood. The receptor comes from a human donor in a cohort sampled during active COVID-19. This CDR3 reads CASSSQTGAGLSLHF. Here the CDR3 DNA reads TGTGCCAGCAGCTCCCAGACAGGGGCCGGCCTATCCCTCCACTTT. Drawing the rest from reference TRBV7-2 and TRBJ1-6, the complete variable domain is GAGVSQSPSNKVTEKGKDVELRCDPISGHTALYWYRQSLGQGLEFLIYFQGNSAPDKSGLPSDRFSAERTGGSVSTLTIQRTQQEDSAVYLCASSSQTGAGLSLHFGNGTRLTVT.